Listed here are 17 T cell receptor beta chains from one sample, sequenced in a study of blood T cell repertoires in COVID-19. The method was immunoSEQ multiplex PCR; TCRdb's version includes in-frame clones alone and lacks a portion of them. The sample holds 250,000 to 350,000 clones, roughly 88% seen once. The specimen sequenced was peripheral blood. These receptors came from a woman between 45 and 65 years old with acute or convalescent COVID-19.

The chain is built from TRBV20-1 and TRBJ2-7; 12 nucleotides agree with TRBD2. Germline assignment: CDR1 DFQATT and CDR2 SNEGSKA (reference sequence). The CDR3 runs 16 residues. V shed 5 bases, J shed 8 bases, and the junction held 16 bases outside the gene matches. The CDR3 sequence is CSARVFTTSGGGQQYF. CDR3 DNA sequence: TGCAGTGCTCGTGTGTTTACGACTAGCGGGGGAGGGCAGCAGTACTTC.

The chain combines TRBV5-1 with TRBJ2-3; 9 bases are shared with TRBD2. The CDR3 consists of 16 residues. Germline assignment: CDR1 SGHRS and CDR2 YFSETQ. Losses at the gene ends were 0 bases for V and 5 bases for J; bases not matched to a gene: 7. CDR3: CASSLGASGTGDTQYF. The CDR3, as DNA: TGCGCCAGCAGCTTGGGCGCTAGCGGGACGGGAGATACGCAGTATTTT.

This clone was seen many times. The chain carries TRBV5-4 and TRBJ2-1; D unclear. The CDR3 has 16 amino acids. From germline, CDR1 is SGHNT and CDR2 YYREEE (reference sequence). V lost 1 base, J lost 9 bases, and 20 bases lay in between. The CDR3 bases are TGTGCCAGCAGCTTGAACCAGCGAATAGCCGACGGTGAGCAGTTCTTC. This codes for CASSLNQRIADGEQFF.

This clone came up once. J is TRBJ2-2 and V is TRBV9; D is possibly TRBD1 (6 bases). This CDR3 is 13 amino acids long. Trimming took off 3 bases at V and 7 bases at J, with 10 bases between the two ends. The V gene's germline CDR1 is SGDLS and CDR2 YYNGEE. CDR3 loop: CASSARTDGELFF. The CDR3, as DNA: TGTGCCAGCAGCGCACGGACAGACGGGGAGCTGTTTTTT.

The chain combines TRBV28 with TRBJ2-1, with unresolved D. CDR1 MDHEN and CDR2 SYDVKM come from the germline V gene. V lost 7 bases and J 1 base, leaving 14 bases between the germline ends. The CDR3 loop spans 15 amino acids. Here the CDR3 reads CASMTFSTSYNEQFF. CDR3 sequence (DNA): TGTGCCAGCATGACTTTCTCTACTTCCTACAATGAGCAGTTCTTC.

The chain links TRBV11-3 to TRBJ2-2; 7 nucleotides match TRBD2. V lost 3 bases, J lost 4 bases, and 5 bases stayed unmatched. CDR3 length: 15 amino acids. Germline V CDR1 and CDR2: SGHNT, YENEEA. CDR3 sequence reads: CASSLGEGLTGELFF. The CDR3 DNA reads as TGTGCCAGCAGCTTGGGGGAGGGCCTCACCGGGGAGCTGTTTTTT. The full variable domain, with the rest looked up from reference TRBV11-3 and TRBJ2-2, is EAGVVQSPRYKIIEKKQPVAFWCNPISGHNTLYWYLQNLGQGPELLIRYENEEAVDDSQLPKDRFSAERLKGVDSTLKIQPAELGDSAVYLCASSLGEGLTGELFFGEGSRLTVL.

A few counts support this clone. V and J are TRBV19 and TRBJ1-1, with 8 positions matching TRBD1. The germline CDR1 and CDR2 sequences are LNHDA and SQIVND (reference sequence). The CDR3 is 13 residues long. CDR3 in amino acids: CAVRDRRNTEAFF. CDR3 DNA sequence: TGTGCTGTGAGGGACAGGCGGAACACTGAAGCTTTCTTT.

V gene TRBV4-1 combines with J gene TRBJ1-6; TRBD1 agrees at 9 bases. Germline V lookup: CDR1 MGHRA, CDR2 YSYEKL. This CDR3 has 20 residues. V was clipped by 4 bases and J by 5 bases; unmatched bases: 18. The CDR3 is CASSRLLPGQGGPNNSPLHF. DNA of the CDR3: TGCGCCAGCAGCCGACTACTCCCGGGACAGGGTGGGCCGAATAATTCACCCCTCCACTTT.

This chain links TRBV27 with TRBJ2-1; 7 nucleotides match TRBD1. J lost 4 bases, V lost 3 bases, and 6 bases had no gene match. CDR1 is MNHEY, CDR2 SMNVEV, per germline (reference sequence). CDR3 size: 15 residues. The CDR3 loop reads CASSFPGQPYNEQFF. For the CDR3, the DNA is TGTGCCAGCAGTTTCCCGGGACAGCCTTACAATGAGCAGTTCTTC.

The J gene is TRBJ1-2, the V gene TRBV29-1; D remains unclear. Germline lookup yields CDR1 SQVTM and CDR2 ANQGSEA. V lost 4 bases and J 8 bases, leaving 17 bases between the germline ends. This CDR3 has 13 amino acids. The CDR3 loop reads CSVVGVTYAGYTF. The CDR3 DNA reads as TGCAGCGTTGTAGGAGTTACCTATGCGGGCTACACCTTC.

V gene TRBV3-1 (or the pseudogene TRBV3-2) combines with J gene TRBJ1-5; TRBD1 matches at 8 bases. The CDR3 totals 15 residues. Trimming at V came to 2 bases and at J to 7 bases, leaving 7 bases not matched to a gene. The germline V gene has CDR1 LGHDT and CDR2 YNNKEL (reference sequence). CDR3 region: CASSQHGQGWQPQHF. CDR3 coding DNA: TGTGCCAGCAGCCAACACGGACAGGGTTGGCAGCCCCAGCATTTT.

This sequence joins TRBV19 and TRBJ1-5, with 9 bases identical to TRBD1. CDR1 is LNHDA and CDR2 is SQIVND in the germline V gene (reference sequence). V gave up 1 base and J gave up 4 bases; unmatched junction bases: 5. This CDR3 has 16 amino acids. CDR3 in amino acids: CASSIADRGWNQPQHF. The CDR3 coding sequence is TGTGCCAGTAGTATAGCGGACAGGGGATGGAATCAGCCCCAGCATTTT.

This rearrangement joins TRBV4-3 to TRBJ2-7; D unclear. Germline-derived CDR1 and CDR2 are LGHNA and YSLEER. This CDR3 comprises 14 residues. V was pared by 0 bases and J by 2 bases, with 8 bases between. This CDR3 is CASSQDWLAYEQYF. The CDR3 DNA reads as TGCGCCAGCAGCCAAGACTGGCTAGCCTACGAGCAGTACTTC.

The CDR3 loop reads CSVSFPYSGEFYNEQFF. CDR3 in DNA: TGCAGCGTCTCCTTTCCCTATTCAGGGGAATTTTACAATGAGCAGTTCTTC. The genes are TRBV29-1 and TRBJ2-1; TRBD1 is a possible D gene (6 bases). V was trimmed by 6 bases and J by 4 bases, leaving 25 bases between them. CDR1 and CDR2 from the germline V gene are SQVTM and ANQGSEA. There are 17 residues in the CDR3.

In this sample, this clone turned up a few times. The J gene is TRBJ2-7, the V gene TRBV12-3 or TRBV12-4, with 7 bases aligning to TRBD1. The V segment lost 6 bases and the J segment 4 bases; nucleotides outside the gene matches: 6. CDR3 length: 13 amino acids. CDR3 sequence: CASRTTGWYEQYF. The CDR3 nucleotides are TGTGCCAGCAGGACGACAGGGTGGTACGAGCAGTACTTC.

The CDR3 region has the DNA TGTGCCGTATCACGGACTAGCGGGAGTTTGGACGAGCAGTACTTC. Translated: CAVSRTSGSLDEQYF. The V call is TRBV19, the J call TRBJ2-7; 13 bases are shared with TRBD2. This CDR3 spans 15 amino acids. Germline CDR1 is LNHDA and CDR2 is SQIVND (reference sequence). The trim removed 11 bases at V and 5 bases at J, leaving 12 bases unmatched.

The chain combines TRBV5-1 with TRBJ1-4; D possibly corresponds to TRBD1 (6 bases). Germline CDR1 is SGHRS and CDR2 is YFSETQ. The CDR3 has 14 residues. The V gene lost 4 bases and the J gene lost 7 bases, with 14 bases spanning the gap. In DNA, the CDR3 is TGCGCCAGCAGCACAGGGACGGGTAGTGAAAAACTGTTTTTT. It codes for CASSTGTGSEKLFF.